Detailed here is one T cell receptor beta chain. The data belong to a study of blood T cell repertoires in COVID-19. The V segment lost 4 bases and the J segment 5 bases; nucleotides outside the gene matches: 6. The CDR3 extends over 15 amino acids. The germline CDR1 and CDR2 sequences are SGHNT and YYREEE (reference sequence). How the authors handled the data: Nucleated cell counts were estimated from reference gene primer amplification. Sequencing used immunoSEQ multiplex PCR; TCRdb keeps in-frame clones, though not all of them. Clone size and V and J calls were adopted from that table, with D and trimming inferred from the DNA. The data hold fewer than 200,000 clones, with approximately 84% observed a single time.

This chain connects TRBV5-4 to TRBJ2-5; TRBD1 aligns across 12 bases. Sequenced input: peripheral blood. The clonotype originates from a woman older than 75 with COVID-19, enrolled during active disease. The CDR3 region is CASSGGQGAWETQYF. The CDR3 nucleotides read TGTGCCAGCAGCGGGGGACAGGGGGCTTGGGAGACCCAGTACTTC.